The 8 T cell receptor beta chains below were found in one sample sequenced in a study of blood T cell repertoires in COVID-19. The table came from immunoSEQ multiplex PCR; TCRdb's copy has only in-frame clones and leaves some out. The sample lists around 250,000 clones, around 80% occurring once. Sequenced: peripheral blood. These receptors all come from a man older than 75 with acute or convalescent COVID-19.

The chain recombines TRBV11-2 with TRBJ2-5; 7 bases are a match to TRBD2. V shed 3 bases and J 5 bases; nucleotides not matched to a gene: 15. The V gene's germline CDR1 is SGHAT and CDR2 FQNNGV. The CDR3 is made up of 17 amino acids. DNA for the CDR3: TGTGCCAGCAGCTTCTACTCTAGCGGACTGTGGGGGGAGACCCAGTACTTC. Translating it yields CASSFYSSGLWGETQYF.

The rearrangement joins TRBV7-2 to TRBJ1-1, with 11 bases lining up with TRBD1. The CDR3 runs to 17 residues. The germline gives CDR1 SGHTA, CDR2 FQGNSA. V lost 4 bases and J lost 3; bases outside the gene matches: 10. The CDR3 loop reads CASSSPPGQGAYTEAFF. In DNA form, the CDR3 reads TGTGCCAGCAGCTCCCCCCCCGGACAGGGGGCCTACACTGAAGCTTTCTTT.

This chain's CDR3 is CASTTGQGGNQPQHF. DNA for the CDR3: TGTGCCAGCACCACTGGACAGGGTGGCAATCAGCCCCAGCATTTT. The J gene is TRBJ1-5, the V gene TRBV6-5; 8 bases are a match to TRBD1. Germline CDR1 MNHEY, CDR2 SVGAGI. This CDR3 spans 15 amino acids. Trimming took 7 bases from V and 2 from J; bases not matched to a gene: 7.

V and J are TRBV5-1 and TRBJ2-1; D not resolved. The CDR3 extends over 14 amino acids. The ends were cut back, 0 bases at V and 7 bases at J, with 11 bases in the middle. CDR1 is SGHRS and CDR2 is YFSETQ in the germline V gene. CDR3 in DNA: TGCGCCAGCAGCTTGGGGAACAGTTGGAATGAGCAGTTCTTC. Protein sequence: CASSLGNSWNEQFF.

The chain joins TRBV24-1 to TRBJ2-7; the D gene is possibly TRBD1 (6 bases). Germline loops: CDR1 KGHDR, CDR2 SFDVKD. The CDR3 loop spans 16 amino acids. Trimming removed 5 bases from V and 6 bases from J, with 22 bases in between. CDR3 sequence: CATSGQGIGGGSEQYF. CDR3 bases: TGTGCCACCAGTGGGCAGGGGATCGGCGGAGGATCCGAGCAGTACTTC.

The V call is TRBV7-9, the J call TRBJ2-5; 7 bases match TRBD2. V shed 1 base and J 1 base; nucleotides not matched to a gene: 3. The germline CDR1 and CDR2 sequences are SEHNR and FQNEAQ (reference sequence). This CDR3 comprises 15 residues. CDR3 protein: CASSLGSGTQETQYF. In DNA form, the CDR3 reads TGTGCCAGCAGCTTAGGAAGCGGGACCCAAGAGACCCAGTACTTC.

The table lists this clone with a count of one. The rearrangement links TRBV2 to TRBJ1-2, with D unclear. This CDR3 is 14 amino acids long. Trimming left V 4 bases short and J 1 base short, with 10 bases between. Germline V lookup: CDR1 SNHLY, CDR2 FYNNEI. Written as DNA, the CDR3 is TGTGCCAGCAGTGTAACAGTAGATAACTATGGCTACACCTTC. Encoded protein: CASSVTVDNYGYTF. Supplemented by reference TRBV2 and TRBJ1-2, the full variable domain reads EPEVTQTPSHQVTQMGQEVILRCVPISNHLYFYWYRQILGQKVEFLVSFYNNEISEKSEIFDDQFSVERPDGSNFTLKIRSTKLEDSAMYFCASSVTVDNYGYTFGSGTRLTVV.

This rearrangement joins TRBV11-3 to TRBJ2-7; 9 bases agree with TRBD1. V lost 0 bases and J lost 2; bases outside the gene matches: 8. CDR3 size: 17 residues. CDR1 SGHNT and CDR2 YENEEA come from the germline V gene. This chain's CDR3 is CASSLENTGTGTYEQYF. The CDR3, as DNA: TGTGCCAGCAGCTTAGAGAACACCGGGACAGGGACCTACGAGCAGTACTTC.